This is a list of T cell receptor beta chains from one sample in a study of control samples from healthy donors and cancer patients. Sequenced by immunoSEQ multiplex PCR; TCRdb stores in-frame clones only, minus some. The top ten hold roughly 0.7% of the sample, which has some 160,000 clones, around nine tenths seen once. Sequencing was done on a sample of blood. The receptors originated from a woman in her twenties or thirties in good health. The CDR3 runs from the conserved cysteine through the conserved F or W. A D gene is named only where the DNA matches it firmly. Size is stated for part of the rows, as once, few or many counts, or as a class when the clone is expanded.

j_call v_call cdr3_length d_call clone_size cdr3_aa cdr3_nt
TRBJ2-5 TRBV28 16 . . CASSSPTGSNHETQYF TGTGCCAGCAGTTCCCCGACAGGTTCCAACCACGAGACCCAGTACTTC
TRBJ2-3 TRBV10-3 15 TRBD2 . CAVRQGLASTDTQYF TGTGCCGTACGACAGGGACTAGCTAGCACAGATACGCAGTATTTT
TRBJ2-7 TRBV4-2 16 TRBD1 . CASSQEGTGASYEQYF TGTGCCAGCAGCCAAGAAGGGACAGGGGCCTCCTACGAGCAGTACTTC
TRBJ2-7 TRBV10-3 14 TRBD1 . CAISEDRAGYEQYF TGTGCCATCAGTGAGGACAGGGCGGGCTACGAGCAGTACTTC
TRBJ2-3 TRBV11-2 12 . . CASSGLAGTQYF TGTGCCAGCAGCGGTTTGGCAGGTACGCAGTATTTT
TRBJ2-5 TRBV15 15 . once CATSRELAGSETQYF TGTGCCACCAGCAGAGAACTGGCAGGGAGTGAGACCCAGTACTTC
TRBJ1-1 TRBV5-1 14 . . CASSLVGLNTEAFF TGCGCCAGCAGCTTGGTGGGTTTGAACACTGAAGCTTTCTTT
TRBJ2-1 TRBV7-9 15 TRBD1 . CASSSGQGAGNEQFF TGTGCCAGCAGCTCGGGACAGGGGGCGGGTAATGAGCAGTTCTTC
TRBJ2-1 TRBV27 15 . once CASSFRRVGYNEQFF TGTGCCAGCAGTTTCCGGAGGGTGGGGTACAATGAGCAGTTCTTC
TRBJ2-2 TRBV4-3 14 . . CASSQDGRFGELFF TGCGCCAGCAGCCAAGATGGGCGTTTCGGGGAGCTGTTTTTT
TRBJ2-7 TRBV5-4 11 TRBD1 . CASSTGDEQYF TGTGCCAGCAGCACAGGGGACGAGCAGTACTTC
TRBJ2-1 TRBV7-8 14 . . CASSLVGLYNEQFF TGTGCCAGCAGCTTAGTCGGCCTATACAATGAGCAGTTCTTC
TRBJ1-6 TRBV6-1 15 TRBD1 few CASREGTGRNSPLHF TGTGCCAGCAGAGAAGGGACAGGGAGAAATTCACCCCTCCACTTT
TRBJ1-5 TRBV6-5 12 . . CASGDGGWPQHF TGTGCCAGCGGGGATGGGGGATGGCCCCAGCATTTT
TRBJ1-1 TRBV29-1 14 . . CSVEVLAANTEAFF TGCAGCGTTGAAGTTTTGGCAGCGAACACTGAAGCTTTCTTT
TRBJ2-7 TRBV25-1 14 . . CASSEFGSHYEQYF TGTGCCAGCAGTGAATTTGGCAGTCACTACGAGCAGTACTTC
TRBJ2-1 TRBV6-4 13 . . CASSIEQGSEQFF TGTGCCAGCAGTATTGAACAGGGTAGTGAGCAGTTCTTC